This paragraph reports one TCR beta chain. J was trimmed by 4 bases and V by 7 bases; bases with no gene match: 18. The CDR3 runs to 18 residues. CDR1 and CDR2 (germline): SGHDN, FVKESK. Generated by immunoSEQ multiplex PCR, the TCRdb table keeps only in-frame clones and is missing some. The sample lists about 82,000 clones, around 87% occurring once. The data are from a study of control samples from healthy donors and cancer patients. This clonotype was sampled from a man aged 45-65 years in good health. The genes are TRBV14 and TRBJ2-1; TRBD1 matches 8 bases. The sequenced material came from blood. The CDR3 nucleotides are TGTGCCAGCATCCCCCTCGACAGGGGAAAGTACCTTTACAATGAGCAGTTCTTC. It is translated as CASIPLDRGKYLYNEQFF.